These 12 T cell receptor beta chains were sequenced from one sample in a study of cytomegalovirus exposure and HLA in healthy donors. PCR used 60 Vbeta primers and 13 Jbeta primers. The table came from immunoSEQ multiplex PCR; TCRdb's copy has only in-frame clones and leaves some out. The sample table sets out 130,000 to 150,000 clones. Sample: PBMCs. The receptors derive from a man aged 40-49 years in good health and CMV-seronegative.

Here the CDR3 DNA reads TGTGCCATCAGTGAGTTTCGACAGGGTTCGAACGAGCAGTACTTC. Protein: CAISEFRQGSNEQYF. The gene calls are TRBV10-3 and TRBJ2-7, with TRBD1 identical over 7 bases. Germline V gene sequence: CDR1 ENHRY, CDR2 SYGVKD. Trimming took 1 base from V and 5 from J; bases not matched to a gene: 8. The CDR3 runs 15 residues.

The V call is TRBV11-2, the J call TRBJ2-5; 8 nucleotides line up with TRBD2. Germline V gives CDR1 SGHAT, CDR2 FQNNGV. Germline trimming cut 3 bases from V and 4 bases from J; bases unmatched to any gene: 7. The CDR3 spans 15 residues. The CDR3 coding sequence is TGTGCCAGCAGCTTTAACGGGGGGGCTTTAGAGACCCAGTACTTC. Its protein is CASSFNGGALETQYF.

Here the CDR3 DNA reads TGTGCCAGCAGCTTCAGCGGGGGGGCCTCAAAGACCCAGTACTTC. It codes for CASSFSGGASKTQYF. V and J are TRBV7-2 and TRBJ2-5; 10 bases line up with TRBD2. The V gene's germline CDR1 is SGHTA and CDR2 FQGNSA. The CDR3 covers 15 residues. Trimming cost V 3 bases and J 6 bases; bases outside gene matches: 7.

The V call is TRBV7-2, the J call TRBJ1-1; 7 nucleotides match TRBD1. Germline CDR1 and CDR2: SGHTA and FQGNSA. The CDR3 has 15 residues. V gave up 3 bases and J gave up 0 bases; unmatched junction bases: 4. CDR3 nucleotide sequence: TGTGCCAGCAGCTTGTCAGGGGGTATGAACACTGAAGCTTTCTTT. Residues: CASSLSGGMNTEAFF.

V gene TRBV7-3 combines with J gene TRBJ1-6, with D hard to call. The germline V and J ends were trimmed by 4 bases and 9 bases, with 16 bases remaining between them. The CDR3 contains 15 residues. The germline V gene encodes CDR1 SGHTA and CDR2 FQGTGA. The CDR3 sequence: CASSSSGRGISPLHF. CDR3 coding DNA: TGTGCCAGCAGCTCCTCGGGCCGGGGTATTTCACCCCTCCACTTT.

The chain uses TRBV28 and TRBJ1-5; no clear D gene. The CDR3 totals 14 residues. In germline, CDR1 is MDHEN, CDR2 SYDVKM. Trimming left V 7 bases short and J 4 bases short, with 14 bases between. The CDR3 coding sequence is TGTGCCAGCAACAGAATCGGGGAGAATCAGCCCCAGCATTTT. Translated, it gives CASNRIGENQPQHF.

The V and J genes are TRBV29-1 and TRBJ2-2; D unclear. The CDR3 is made up of 14 amino acids. V lost 1 base and J lost 2, with 8 bases in between. Germline CDR1 reads SQVTM; CDR2 reads ANQGSEA. This CDR3 reads CSVEVRRNTGELFF. The CDR3 nucleotides read TGCAGCGTTGAAGTTAGAAGAAACACCGGGGAGCTGTTTTTT.

The rearrangement uses TRBV27 and TRBJ2-1; 8 bases fit TRBD1. The CDR3 is 15 amino acids. Germline values: CDR1 MNHEY, CDR2 SMNVEV (reference sequence). V was clipped by 7 bases and J by 10 bases; unmatched bases: 15. CDR3: CASTLTGVASAEQFF. In DNA form, the CDR3 reads TGTGCCAGCACTCTGACAGGGGTCGCGTCCGCGGAGCAGTTCTTC.

V usage is TRBV5-1 and J usage is TRBJ1-1, with D perhaps matching TRBD1 (5 bases). Germline CDR1 SGHRS, CDR2 YFSETQ. V lost 0 bases, J lost 5 bases, and 11 bases lay in between. The CDR3 length is 14 residues. CDR3 bases: TGCGCCAGCAGCTTGGCCGGGACTTTAACTGAAGCTTTCTTT. Residues: CASSLAGTLTEAFF.

The rearrangement links TRBV7-9 to TRBJ2-1; a weak D match, TRBD2 (6 bases). The CDR3 has 13 amino acids. Trimming took 4 bases from V and 8 from J, leaving 12 bases between them. The germline gives CDR1 SEHNR, CDR2 FQNEAQ (reference sequence). CDR3 nucleotide sequence: TGTGCCAGCAGCTCGGCGGGGCTGGATGAGCAGTTCTTC. It codes for CASSSAGLDEQFF.

This sequence joins TRBV5-1 and TRBJ2-7; 11 nucleotides align to TRBD2. The germline CDR1 and CDR2 sequences are SGHRS and YFSETQ. Germline trimming cut 4 bases from V and 3 bases from J; bases unmatched to any gene: 3. CDR3 length: 14 amino acids. The CDR3 loop reads CASSGTSGGYEQYF. The CDR3 DNA is TGCGCCAGCAGCGGAACTAGCGGGGGCTACGAGCAGTACTTC. Full variable domain (missing parts from reference TRBV5-1 and TRBJ2-7): KAGVTQTPRYLIKTRGQQVTLSCSPISGHRSVSWYQQTPGQGLQFLFEYFSETQRNKGNFPGRFSGRQFSNSRSEMNVSTLELGDSALYLCASSGTSGGYEQYFGPGTRLTVT.

The chain uses TRBV25-1 and TRBJ1-3; 8 bases are shared with TRBD1. With V trimmed by 5 bases and J by 4 bases, 4 bases remained unmatched. This CDR3 region has 14 residues. CDR1 and CDR2 (germline): MGHDK, SYGVNS. CDR3 in DNA: TGTGCCAGCAGTTCCCCAGGGGGCGGAAACACCATATATTTT. Translation gives CASSSPGGGNTIYF.